What follows are 3 T cell receptor beta chains derived from one specimen sequenced in a study of PD-1 blockade in classical Hodgkin lymphoma. Relapse after autologous stem cell transplantation occurred in every patient, and brentuximab vedotin exposure varied. TCRdb keeps only in-frame clones here, not all; method: immunoSEQ multiplex PCR. The table shows 25,000 to 35,000 clones, with 60% to 80% occurring only once. Specimen: peripheral blood mononuclear cells (PBMCs), collected before the second cycle of nivolumab. The receptors shown here come from a human donor with classical Hodgkin lymphoma.

This clone is termed medium-sized. The gene calls are TRBV7-6 and TRBJ2-7, with TRBD1 matching over 7 bases. In germline, CDR1 is SGHVS, CDR2 FNYEAQ. Unmatched junction bases numbered 2, after V lost 5 bases and J lost 1 base. This CDR3 is 13 amino acids long. CDR3 loop: CASSDRDSYEQYF. CDR3 nucleotide sequence: TGTGCCAGCAGCGACAGGGATTCCTACGAGCAGTACTTC.

This chain joins TRBV6-6 and TRBJ2-7, with D possibly matching TRBD2 (5 bases). Trimming removed 0 bases from V and 3 bases from J, with 12 bases in between. Germline V gene sequence: CDR1 MNHNY, CDR2 SVGAGI (reference sequence). The CDR3 runs to 15 residues. In DNA form, the CDR3 reads TGTGCCAGCAGTTACTCTGCCGGCGGAGGCTACGAGCAGTACTTC. It specifies CASSYSAGGGYEQYF.

V gene TRBV30 combines with J gene TRBJ1-4, with 9 bases that match TRBD1. After removal of 8 bases from V and 3 bases from J, the junction contained 10 bases not matched to a gene. The germline gives CDR1 GTSNPN, CDR2 SVGIG (reference sequence). The CDR3 is 15 amino acids. The CDR3 here is CARGTGKIANEKLFF. The CDR3 DNA reads TGTGCCCGCGGGACAGGGAAAATAGCTAATGAAAAACTGTTTTTT.